This T cell receptor beta chain was profiled in a study of T cell changes during pregnancy in multiple sclerosis. Trimming cost V 6 bases and J 4 bases, with 9 bases left between them. The CDR3 runs to 13 residues. Germline V CDR1 and CDR2: SGHTA, FQGNSA. The method was immunoSEQ multiplex PCR; TCRdb's version includes in-frame clones alone and lacks a portion of them. The sample records around 50,000 clones, approximately 95% being singletons. The clonotype originates from a female donor with multiple sclerosis, enrolled in a pregnancy study. This sample comprised CD4+ T cells from peripheral blood mononuclear cells, obtained in the first trimester of pregnancy. J is TRBJ2-2 and V is TRBV7-2; unclear D gene. DNA for the CDR3: TGTGCCAGCAGTCCTACCTTCACCGGGGAGCTGTTTTTT. Protein product: CASSPTFTGELFF. The variable domain in full, completed from reference TRBV7-2 and TRBJ2-2, reads GAGVSQSPSNKVTEKGKDVELRCDPISGHTALYWYRQSLGQGLEFLIYFQGNSAPDKSGLPSDRFSAERTGGSVSTLTIQRTQQEDSAVYLCASSPTFTGELFFGEGSRLTVL.